The 22 T cell receptor beta chains reported below all come from one sample, sequenced in a study of CD8 T cells in Susac syndrome. When the RNA was reverse transcribed, random hexamers were used with an input of roughly 0.45 to 1 ug. In TCRdb, the immunoSEQ multiplex PCR reads were re-called with MiXCR into one record per CDR3 protein. Among around 140,000 distinct CDR3 sequences listed, roughly 80% were seen once. Material for sequencing was CD8+ T cells from PBMCs. These TCRs come from a human donor with multiple sclerosis.

The rearrangement uses TRBV30 and TRBJ1-1; D remains unclear. CDR1 and CDR2 from the germline V gene are GTSNPN and SVGIG (reference sequence). This CDR3 contains 12 residues. Trimming left V 4 bases short and J 5 bases short, with 11 bases between. CDR3 DNA: TGTGCCTGGACCCCGACGAGGACTGAAGCTTTCTTT. Its protein is CAWTPTRTEAFF. Combining the CDR3 with reference TRBV30 and TRBJ1-1 gives the whole variable domain SQTIHQWPATLVQPVGSPLSLECTVEGTSNPNLYWYRQAAGRGLQLLFYSVGIGQISSEVPQNLSASRPQDRQFILSSKKLLLSDSGFYLCAWTPTRTEAFFGQGTRLTVV.

The chain recombines TRBV7-9 with TRBJ1-2; no reliable D call. This CDR3 contains 15 residues. Germline-derived CDR1 and CDR2 are SEHNR and FQNEAQ (reference sequence). The V gene lost 2 bases and the J gene lost 4 bases, with 14 bases spanning the gap. The CDR3 reads CASSLSGRSVYGYTF. The CDR3 nucleotides are TGTGCCAGCAGCTTAAGTGGACGGTCCGTCTATGGCTACACCTTC.

This chain connects TRBV12-3 or TRBV12-4 to TRBJ2-5, with D unclear. The CDR3 is 13 amino acids. Trimming pared 7 bases from V and 5 bases from J, leaving 14 bases between. CDR3 DNA sequence: TGTGCCAGCACCCCCCGGGTAGTGGAGACCCAGTACTTC. Translation gives CASTPRVVETQYF.

CDR3 nucleotide sequence: TGTGCCAGCAGTTTAATTTCGGCCGGGGAGCTGTTTTTT. This codes for CASSLISAGELFF. J is TRBJ2-2 and V is TRBV12-3 or TRBV12-4; D remains unclear. V dropped 2 bases and J dropped 6 bases, with 7 bases sitting between them. This CDR3 is 13 amino acids long.

The chain employs TRBV5-1 and TRBJ2-3, with 8 bases fitting TRBD2. After removal of 2 bases from V and 4 bases from J, the junction contained 6 bases not matched to a gene. Germline V CDR1 and CDR2: SGHRS, YFSETQ. The CDR3 runs to 15 residues. The CDR3 nucleotides are TGCGCCAGCAGCTTTTCGGGGGGGGGCCCAGATACGCAGTATTTT. This gives the protein CASSFSGGGPDTQYF.

This chain links TRBV30 with TRBJ1-5; tentatively, D is TRBD1 (5 bases). Germline CDR1 reads GTSNPN; CDR2 reads SVGIG (reference sequence). Trimming stripped 5 bases from V and 7 bases from J, with 18 bases between. The CDR3 totals 14 residues. The CDR3: CAWDDSPGDQPQHF. The CDR3 coding sequence is TGTGCCTGGGACGACAGTCCGGGGGACCAGCCCCAGCATTTT.

The chain couples TRBV4-1 to TRBJ2-1; possibly TRBD2 for D (6 bases). The V gene lost 3 bases and the J gene lost 6 bases, with 18 bases spanning the gap. The V gene's germline CDR1 is MGHRA and CDR2 YSYEKL. This CDR3 contains 16 residues. CDR3 amino acids: CASSQRRGAVPNEQFF. The CDR3 coding sequence is TGCGCCAGCAGCCAGAGGAGGGGCGCCGTCCCCAATGAGCAGTTCTTC.

The chain links TRBV25-1 to TRBJ2-3; maybe TRBD2 (7 bases). Trimming cost V 1 base and J 2 bases, with 16 bases left between them. The CDR3 totals 17 residues. CDR1 and CDR2 from the germline V gene are MGHDK and SYGVNS. CDR3 in amino acids: CASSEWGRGPITDTQYF. The CDR3 DNA reads as TGTGCCAGCAGTGAATGGGGGCGGGGGCCCATCACAGATACGCAGTATTTT.

The gene calls are TRBV20-1 and TRBJ2-4; D not certain. This CDR3 comprises 15 residues. V gave up 0 bases and J gave up 6 bases, with 15 bases separating them. The germline CDR1 and CDR2 sequences are DFQATT and SNEGSKA (reference sequence). In DNA form, the CDR3 reads TGCAGTGCTAGAGATCTAACTGACGTGGTAAACATTCAGTACTTC. Translation gives CSARDLTDVVNIQYF.

This clonotype was observed once. V is TRBV5-4 and J is TRBJ2-7; D possibly corresponds to TRBD1 (6 bases). The CDR3 loop spans 16 amino acids. Trimming removed 4 bases at V and 0 bases at J, with 17 bases between. Germline assignment: CDR1 SGHNT and CDR2 YYREEE (reference sequence). Written as DNA, the CDR3 is TGTGCCAGCAGCATTCCGGGACAACCGAGCTCCTACGAGCAGTACTTC. Residues: CASSIPGQPSSYEQYF.

J is TRBJ1-2 and V is TRBV4-2, with D unresolved. Germline V gene sequence: CDR1 LGHNA, CDR2 YNFKEQ. The V end lost 0 bases, the J end lost 8 bases, and 16 bases lay between the germline ends. The CDR3 is 15 amino acids. The CDR3 is CASSQEGALNGGYTF. As DNA, the CDR3 is TGTGCCAGCAGCCAAGAAGGTGCGCTCAACGGAGGCTACACCTTC.

The genes are TRBV19 and TRBJ2-2, with 11 bases aligning to TRBD1. V lost 5 bases to trimming and J lost 6 bases; unmatched junction nucleotides: 5. Per the germline V gene, CDR1 is LNHDA and CDR2 is SQIVND (reference sequence). This CDR3 contains 15 residues. The CDR3 loop is CASSPDRGRAGELFF. CDR3 sequence (DNA): TGTGCCAGTAGTCCGGACAGGGGGCGAGCCGGGGAGCTGTTTTTT.

The chain has TRBV6-1 and TRBJ1-2, with 8 nucleotides matching TRBD1. Germline CDR1 MNHNS, CDR2 SASEGT. V trimming: 5 bases; J trimming: 8 bases; junction bases outside the gene matches: 13. There are 15 residues in the CDR3. The CDR3 here is CASSTWTGLVRGYTF. The CDR3 DNA sequence: TGTGCCAGCAGTACCTGGACAGGGTTGGTGAGGGGCTACACCTTC.

A single count supports this clonotype. J is TRBJ2-7 and V is TRBV5-1, with a weak D call TRBD1 (6 bases). CDR3 length: 13 residues. Germline loops: CDR1 SGHRS, CDR2 YFSETQ. V was shortened by 4 bases and J by 5 bases, with 13 bases between the two germline ends. In DNA, the CDR3 is TGCGCCAGCAGCGTACAGGGTGTCCACGAGCAGTACTTC. Protein product: CASSVQGVHEQYF.

V usage is TRBV27 and J usage is TRBJ1-5; perhaps TRBD1 as D (5 bases). Germline V gives CDR1 MNHEY, CDR2 SMNVEV (reference sequence). V lost 5 bases, J lost 2 bases, and 13 bases lay in between. This CDR3 contains 15 residues. The CDR3 DNA sequence: TGTGCCAGCAGTATTGGTATGGGGGGCAATCAGCCCCAGCATTTT. Protein sequence: CASSIGMGGNQPQHF.

This sequence joins TRBV20-1 and TRBJ1-3; D is perhaps TRBD1 (5 bases). Germline CDR1 reads DFQATT; CDR2 reads SNEGSKA (reference sequence). The CDR3 extends over 12 amino acids. V gave up 6 bases and J gave up 2 bases, with 8 bases separating them. The chain's CDR3 is CSAAGTGNTIYF. CDR3 nucleotide sequence: TGCAGTGCAGCAGGGACTGGAAACACCATATATTTT.

CDR3 sequence: CSARTTPSDTEAFF. Written as DNA, the CDR3 is TGCAGTGCCAGGACGACTCCCTCGGACACTGAAGCTTTCTTT. This chain connects TRBV20-1 to TRBJ1-1; D is unclear. This CDR3 comprises 14 residues. Germline loops: CDR1 DFQATT, CDR2 SNEGSKA (reference sequence). The V gene lost 6 bases and the J gene lost 3 bases, with 17 bases spanning the gap.

The rearrangement joins TRBV4-2 to TRBJ1-1; D perhaps matches TRBD1 (6 bases). Trimming pared 1 base from V and 6 bases from J, leaving 12 bases between. Germline CDR1 reads LGHNA; CDR2 reads YNFKEQ. The CDR3 is 14 amino acids. The CDR3 here is CASSQAGVDSEAFF. The CDR3 nucleotides read TGTGCCAGCAGCCAAGCAGGGGTAGACTCTGAAGCTTTCTTT.

The V gene is TRBV19, the J gene TRBJ2-1; possible D gene TRBD1, 5 bases. The germline V gene has CDR1 LNHDA and CDR2 SQIVND (reference sequence). The CDR3 spans 15 residues. V lost 1 base, J lost 5 bases, and 12 bases lay in between. The CDR3 spells CASSIVPGPNNEQFF. The CDR3 coding sequence is TGTGCCAGTAGTATAGTCCCAGGGCCTAACAATGAGCAGTTCTTC. Combining the CDR3 with reference TRBV19 and TRBJ2-1 gives the whole variable domain DGGITQSPKYLFRKEGQNVTLSCEQNLNHDAMYWYRQDPGQGLRLIYYSQIVNDFQKGDIAEGYSVSREKKESFPLTVTSAQKNPTAFYLCASSIVPGPNNEQFFGPGTRLTVL.

CDR3 nucleotide sequence: TGCGCCAGCAGCCAAGGTGTCCTAGCGGTTGAGCAGTTCTTC. This translates into CASSQGVLAVEQFF. The chain is built from TRBV4-1 and TRBJ2-1; 7 bases map to TRBD2. Trimming at V came to 1 base and at J to 9 bases, leaving 6 bases not matched to a gene. The CDR3 runs to 14 residues. Germline loops: CDR1 MGHRA, CDR2 YSYEKL.

Turning to this clonotype: The conserved closing phenylalanine or tryptophan is absent in this CDR3, likely reflecting a read error. The J gene is TRBJ2-2, the V gene TRBV7-3; the D gene is possibly TRBD2 (6 bases). Germline V gene lookup returns CDR1 SGHTA and CDR2 FQGTGA. The CDR3 covers 14 residues. V was clipped by 3 bases and J by 4 bases, with 9 bases between them. This CDR3 is CASSLLASTGELFV. CDR3 bases: TGTGCCAGCAGCTTGCTAGCGTCCACCGGGGAGCTGTTTGTT.

The CDR3 region has the DNA TGTGCCAGCAGCCGGGGGGGGACAGGGATATACTACGAGCAGTACTTC. It translates to CASSRGGTGIYYEQYF. The V and J genes are TRBV7-2 and TRBJ2-7; possible D gene TRBD1, 9 bases. This CDR3 has 16 amino acids. V was trimmed by 5 bases and J by 3 bases, leaving 20 bases between them. The V gene's germline CDR1 is SGHTA and CDR2 FQGNSA.